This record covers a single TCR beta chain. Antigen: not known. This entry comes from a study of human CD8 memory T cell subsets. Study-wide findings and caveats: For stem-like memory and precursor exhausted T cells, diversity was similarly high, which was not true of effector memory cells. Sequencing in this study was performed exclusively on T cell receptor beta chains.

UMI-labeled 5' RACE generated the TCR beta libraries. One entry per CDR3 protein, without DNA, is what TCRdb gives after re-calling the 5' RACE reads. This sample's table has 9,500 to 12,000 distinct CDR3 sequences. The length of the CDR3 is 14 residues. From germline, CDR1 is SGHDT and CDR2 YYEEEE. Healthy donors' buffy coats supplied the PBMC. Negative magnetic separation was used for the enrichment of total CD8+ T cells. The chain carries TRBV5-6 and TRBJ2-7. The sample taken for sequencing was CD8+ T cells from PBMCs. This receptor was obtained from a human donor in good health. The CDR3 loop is CASSLGGDFYEQYF.